This TCR beta chain was sequenced in a study of regulatory T cells in long-lasting Graves disease. General study points: There was favoring of TRBV28, TRBJ1-2 and TRBJ2-5 in persistent disease. Sample size was small, which may have lowered accuracy. It was peripheral blood alone, not thyroid tissue, that was studied. Public clonotype sharing was higher in persistent than newly diagnosed patients.

Trimming removed 2 bases from V and 2 bases from J; junction bases left unmatched: 6. CDR3 size: 15 residues. Germline V gene lookup returns CDR1 DFQATT and CDR2 SNEGSKA (reference sequence). Specified time point: persistent/refractory GD, antithyroid drugs over 5 years with positive TRAb. After RNA was extracted from PBMCs, the TCR library was made from it. Both iRepertoire HTBI primers and Arm-PCR of CDR3 regions were used to build the TCR beta libraries. Via MiXCR, TCRdb re-called the multiplex PCR reads, giving one row per CDR3 protein. The repertoire consists of a few hundred thousand distinct CDR3 sequences, with approximately 23% occurring once and the leading ten covering around a quarter. This clonotype was seen a handful of times. As yet, its antigen is unknown.

This TCR derives from a woman in her 40s with Graves disease. The sample in question was peripheral blood mononuclear cells (PBMCs), obtained when the disease was refractory, from a patient treated with antithyroid drugs. The chain links TRBV20-1 to TRBJ1-2; 9 nucleotides align to TRBD1. The CDR3 sequence is CSARSWTGENYGYTF. The CDR3 nucleotides are TGCAGTGCTAGATCATGGACAGGGGAAAACTATGGCTACACCTTC.